Listed below are T cell receptor beta chains from one sample, sequenced in a study of regulatory T cells in long-lasting Graves disease. TCRdb itself ran the multiplex PCR reads through MiXCR, one entry per CDR3 protein. The sample lists around 250,000 distinct CDR3 sequences, approximately 18% seen once, with less than 15% in the top ten. The same sample was also studied in work on T cells in Graves' hyperthyroidism and ophthalmopathy.

The sample here was peripheral blood mononuclear cells (PBMCs), taken at new diagnosis, from a patient treated with antithyroid drugs. These TCRs come from a woman in her twenties or thirties with Graves disease. Both conserved end residues are part of each CDR3. A D gene is named only where the DNA matches it firmly. Part of the rows lack a size; the others show once, few, many or a class for expanded clones.

d_call,clone_size,j_call,v_call,cdr3_aa,cdr3_nt
.,few,TRBJ1-6,TRBV6-2/TRBV6-3,CASRYAGTNNSPLHF,TGTGCCAGCAGATACGCCGGGACAAATAATTCACCCCTCCACTTT
TRBD2,.,TRBJ2-3,TRBV3-1,CASSPPGLAGNTQYF,TGTGCCAGCAGCCCCCCCGGACTAGCGGGAAATACGCAGTATTTT
.,many,TRBJ2-1,TRBV6-2/TRBV6-3,CASSYAGLTNNEQFF,TGTGCCAGCAGTTACGCGGGACTCACCAACAATGAGCAGTTCTTC
TRBD2,.,TRBJ2-1,TRBV14,CASSPTSGRQGYNEQFF,TGTGCCAGCAGCCCGACTAGCGGGAGGCAGGGGTACAATGAGCAGTTCTTC
.,many,TRBJ1-1,TRBV3-1,CASSHDRMNTEAFF,TGTGCCAGCAGCCACGACCGAATGAACACTGAAGCTTTCTTT
.,many,TRBJ1-1,TRBV5-1,CASSNWAKNTEAFF,TGCGCCAGCAGCAATTGGGCCAAGAACACTGAAGCTTTCTTT
.,many,TRBJ1-5,TRBV6-1,CATNRKENQPQHF,TGTGCCACCAATCGTAAGGAAAATCAGCCCCAGCATTTT
TRBD1,many,TRBJ1-1,TRBV18,CASSPEAGGRNTEAFF,TGTGCCAGCTCACCAGAGGCAGGGGGCCGGAACACTGAAGCTTTCTTT
.,many,TRBJ1-1,TRBV4-1,CASSKIGGNTEAFF,TGTGCCAGCAGCAAAATAGGGGGGAACACTGAAGCTTTCTTT
TRBD1,few,TRBJ1-5,TRBV6-2/TRBV6-3,CASSELSGGSQPQHF,TGTGCCAGCAGTGAACTCTCAGGGGGGAGCCAGCCCCAGCATTTT
.,many,TRBJ2-1,TRBV24-1,CATSDSVGSSYNEQFF,TGTGCCACCAGTGACTCCGTTGGCAGCTCCTACAATGAGCAGTTCTTC
.,many,TRBJ2-5,TRBV2,CASNRDRSSETQYF,TGTGCCAGCAACCGGGACCGAAGTTCAGAGACCCAGTACTTC
TRBD2,many,TRBJ2-1,TRBV4-1,CASSQLGVAGGEVNEQFF,TGTGCCAGCAGCCAGTTGGGGGTAGCGGGGGGCGAGGTGAATGAGCAGTTCTTC
TRBD1,.,TRBJ1-1,TRBV5-6,CASTWTGSTEAFF,TGTGCCAGCACCTGGACAGGGAGCACTGAAGCTTTCTTT
.,.,TRBJ2-5,TRBV5-1,CASSSFGPTKQETQYF,TGCGCCAGCAGCAGTTTCGGGCCGACGAAACAAGAGACCCAGTACTTC